The rows below give T cell receptor beta chains drawn from one sample of a study of cytomegalovirus exposure and HLA in healthy donors. Measured with immunoSEQ multiplex PCR; TCRdb has only the in-frame clones, and not every one. There are tens of thousands of clones in the sample; over 60% occur only once, and around 4.5% lies in the top ten. Sequenced sample: PBMCs. The source of these receptors is a man aged 40-50 years in good health and CMV-seronegative. The CDR3 runs from the conserved cysteine through the conserved F or W. The D gene is left open where the match is weak. Size is stated for part of the rows, as once, few or many counts, or as a class when the clone is expanded.

v_gene: TRBV18
d_gene: TRBD2
len: 17
j_gene: TRBJ2-1
abundance: -
CDR3aa: CASSRTSGTSSYNEQFF
CDR3nt: TGTGCCAGCTCCCGGACTAGCGGGACCAGCTCCTACAATGAGCAGTTCTTC

v_gene: TRBV6-5
d_gene: -
len: 15
j_gene: TRBJ2-3
abundance: -
CDR3aa: CASSTYRDGTDTQYF
CDR3nt: TGTGCCAGCAGCACCTACAGGGACGGCACAGATACGCAGTATTTT

v_gene: TRBV13
d_gene: TRBD1
len: 15
j_gene: TRBJ2-3
abundance: few
CDR3aa: CASSFRDSGGDTQYF
CDR3nt: TGTGCCAGCAGCTTCCGGGACAGTGGTGGGGATACGCAGTATTTT

v_gene: TRBV2
d_gene: -
len: 13
j_gene: TRBJ1-1
abundance: -
CDR3aa: CASSEDRTREAFF
CDR3nt: TGTGCCAGCAGTGAAGACAGGACCAGGGAAGCTTTCTTT

v_gene: TRBV7-2
d_gene: TRBD2
len: 15
j_gene: TRBJ2-5
abundance: -
CDR3aa: CASSPPSGPLETQYF
CDR3nt: TGTGCCAGCAGCCCCCCTAGCGGTCCGCTAGAGACCCAGTACTTC

v_gene: TRBV27
d_gene: TRBD1
len: 17
j_gene: TRBJ2-1
abundance: -
CDR3aa: CASSSGWTGGLGNEQFF
CDR3nt: TGTGCCAGCAGTTCCGGTTGGACAGGGGGATTAGGCAATGAGCAGTTCTTC

v_gene: TRBV28
d_gene: TRBD1
len: 18
j_gene: TRBJ2-2
abundance: -
CDR3aa: CASTIRLGTGRNTGELFF
CDR3nt: TGTGCCAGCACGATTCGCTTAGGGACAGGGAGGAACACCGGGGAGCTGTTTTTT

v_gene: TRBV6-1
d_gene: -
len: 14
j_gene: TRBJ1-1
abundance: -
CDR3aa: CASRLILANTEAFF
CDR3nt: TGTGCCAGCAGACTGATCTTAGCCAACACTGAAGCTTTCTTT

v_gene: TRBV7-2
d_gene: TRBD2
len: 15
j_gene: TRBJ2-5
abundance: -
CDR3aa: CASSAYSSGQETQYF
CDR3nt: TGTGCCAGCAGCGCTTATTCTAGCGGCCAAGAGACCCAGTACTTC

v_gene: TRBV7-2
d_gene: -
len: 15
j_gene: TRBJ2-7
abundance: -
CDR3aa: CASSLEQRRGHEQYF
CDR3nt: TGTGCCAGCAGCTTAGAACAACGCAGGGGCCACGAGCAGTACTTC

v_gene: TRBV5-5
d_gene: -
len: 12
j_gene: TRBJ1-1
abundance: -
CDR3aa: CASSFGTGTEGF
CDR3nt: -

v_gene: TRBV28
d_gene: -
len: 12
j_gene: TRBJ2-7
abundance: -
CDR3aa: CASSPLSYEQYF
CDR3nt: TGTGCCAGCAGTCCCCTCTCCTACGAGCAGTACTTC

v_gene: TRBV7-2
d_gene: TRBD2
len: 11
j_gene: TRBJ2-5
abundance: -
CDR3aa: CASSLASGEYF
CDR3nt: TGTGCCAGCAGCTTAGCTAGCGGGGAGTACTTC

v_gene: TRBV2
d_gene: -
len: 12
j_gene: TRBJ2-1
abundance: -
CDR3aa: CASSGYYNEQFF
CDR3nt: TGTGCCAGCAGTGGCTACTACAATGAGCAGTTCTTC

v_gene: TRBV18
d_gene: -
len: 15
j_gene: TRBJ1-3
abundance: -
CDR3aa: CASSPTAGFGNTIYF
CDR3nt: TGTGCCAGCTCGCCCACTGCAGGGTTCGGAAACACCATATATTTT